Sequencing of this T cell receptor (beta chain) was carried out in a study of T cells after yellow fever vaccination (dated by TCRdb to between 2018 and 2020). Background for the entire study: Libraries from fractions with low cell numbers were prepared with the SMART-Seq v4 Ultra Low Input RNA kit. To follow T-cell clones before and after both primary and booster YFV17D yellow fever vaccination, bulk TCR alpha and beta repertoires underwent longitudinal sequencing. The cohort comprised two healthy male donors, one aged 18 to 29 and one aged 30 to 40 years. Blood samples were taken at several timepoints before and after primary and secondary immunization, and bulk PBMC replicates and cell subsets were isolated. Overall results and qualifications from the work: A small share of clonotypes occurred in both CD4 and CD8 compartments, likely arising from convergent recombination. FACS-sorted repertoires could contain abundant contaminating clonotypes from the bulk population, so computational filtering was required. Only a couple of donors were included in the study, so the extent to which the findings can be generalized is limited. After the booster, most of the clones that had expanded following primary vaccination were detected again (around 95% of CD4 and around 88% of CD8), which suggests that memory was broadly maintained. Compared with the primary T-cell response, the secondary T-cell response was weaker but faster, peaking on day 5 rather than day 15.

The sample's treatment or condition label, decoded: live attenuated yellow fever vaccine strain. Two biological replicates of bulk PBMCs were collected at each blood-draw timepoint. PBMCs were isolated from peripheral blood using a standard Ficoll-Paque protocol. RNA was extracted with TriZol from bulk PBMCs, CD4 and CD8 fractions, and dextramer-positive and dextramer-negative fractions. CDR1 SGHNT and CDR2 YENEEA were looked up in the germline V gene. The CDR3 contains 15 residues, cysteine and phenylalanine counted. Only the CDR3 DNA stays, 45 bases, in frame from base 1. V is trimmed back by 5 bases and J by 6 bases, and the junction contains 7 bases that no gene match accounts for. Synthesis of TCR cDNA relied on 5'RACE template switching, a step that introduced a universal primer site along with unique molecular identifiers. cDNA synthesis was primed from both the TCR alpha and TCR beta constant segments. Library amplification involved two PCR steps, and the second step added sample barcodes and sequencing adapters. Sequencing of libraries was done on Illumina HiSeq 2500 (2x100 bp) or NovaSeq (2x150 bp). Per the source publication's procedure: Demultiplexing of reads and collapsing into UMI consensus sequences were performed with MIGEC, and V(D)J alignment was carried out with MiXCR. Vaccine-responding clonotypes were identified with edgeR using replicate PBMC samples, with FDR below 0.01 and a log2 fold change above 5 up to day 15 being required. CD4 or CD8 identity was assigned to each bulk clonotype according to whether the clonotype was present at higher abundance in the sequenced CD4 repertoire or the sequenced CD8 repertoire. TCRdb trimmed public reads at Q25 via fastp, called clones via MiXCR and kept in-frame beta chains. One record per CDR3 amino acid sequence lists the most common genes and DNA. For this entry, the V and J calls and clone size follow TCRdb and not the study's own pipeline. Recorded for this sample are about 550,000 distinct CDR3 sequences; 15% to 20% of them occurred a single time. The biggest ten clones account for roughly an eighth of the sample.

On this clonotype itself: Its antigen remains undetermined. Base qualities were left out, and no much larger clone turns up one base away.

This TCR derives from a man aged 25-45 years who received the YFV17D yellow fever vaccine. The rearrangement joined TRBV11-3 to TRBJ2-7; 13 central nucleotides agree with TRBD2. The source material was PBMCs, sampled 15 days after the yellow fever booster vaccination. The nucleotide sequence is TGTGCCAGCAGCCCCGGGACTAGCGGGATTGGCGAGCAGTACTTC. Its protein reads: CASSPGTSGIGEQYF.